This TCR beta chain was sequenced in a study of T-cell reconstitution after alpha-beta-depleted transplantation in children. Germline lookup yields CDR1 SGDLS and CDR2 YYNGEE. V was cut by 3 bases and J by 5 bases, with 15 bases left in between. This CDR3 comprises 14 residues. Unique molecular identifiers were built into the TCRbeta library. TCRdb processed the PCR reads anew with MiXCR; each CDR3 protein has one entry. The sample lists 200,000 to 250,000 distinct CDR3 sequences, approximately 12% occurring once. This clonotype appeared many times. The sample consisted of PBMCs from the stem cell graft donor, taken from the stem cell graft. This chain links TRBV9 with TRBJ2-7; D perhaps matches TRBD2 (6 bases). The TCR sequence derives from a human donor who donated a stem cell graft to a child with acute lymphoblastic leukemia. CDR3 amino acids: CASSAVGGVDEQYF. CDR3 DNA: TGTGCCAGCAGCGCCGTAGGAGGGGTGGACGAGCAGTACTTC.